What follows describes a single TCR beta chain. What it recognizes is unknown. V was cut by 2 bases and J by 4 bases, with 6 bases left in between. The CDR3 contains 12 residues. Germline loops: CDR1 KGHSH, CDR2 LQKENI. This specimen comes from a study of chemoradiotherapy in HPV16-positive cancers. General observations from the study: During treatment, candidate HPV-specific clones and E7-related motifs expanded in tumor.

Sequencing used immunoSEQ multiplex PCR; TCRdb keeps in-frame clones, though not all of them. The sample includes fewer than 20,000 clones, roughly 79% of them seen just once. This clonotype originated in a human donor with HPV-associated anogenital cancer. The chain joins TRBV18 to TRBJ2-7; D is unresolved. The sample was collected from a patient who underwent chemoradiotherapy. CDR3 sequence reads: CASSPRLYEQYF. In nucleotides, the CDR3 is TGTGCCAGCTCACCAAGGTTATACGAGCAGTACTTC.